This T cell receptor (beta chain) was sequenced for a study of T-cell reconstitution after alpha-beta-depleted transplantation in children. The TCRbeta library incorporated unique molecular identifiers. TCRdb analysed the PCR reads with MiXCR anew, one entry per CDR3 protein. The table lists a few hundred thousand distinct CDR3 sequences, about a fifth of them singletons, with around 3.9% in the top ten. This clonotype has a count of ten or more. This CDR3 has 14 amino acids. Trimming took 3 bases from V and 5 from J, leaving 13 bases between them. Sequenced here: PBMCs from the stem cell graft donor, sampled from the stem cell graft. This clonotype was sampled from a human donor who donated a stem cell graft to a child with acute myeloid leukemia. The chain carries TRBV12-3 or TRBV12-4 and TRBJ1-1; the D is unclear. For the CDR3, the DNA is TGTGCCAGCAGTTTCGAGGGCTCGGTTACTGAAGCTTTCTTT. Translation gives CASSFEGSVTEAFF.